This T cell receptor (beta chain) stems from a study of cytomegalovirus exposure and HLA in healthy donors. Use of 60 Vbeta and 13 Jbeta primers characterized the PCR. The data were produced by immunoSEQ multiplex PCR, yet TCRdb's version contains in-frame clones alone and is incomplete. The table lists roughly 54,000 clones, with roughly an eighth in the top ten. V trimming: 2 bases; J trimming: 4 bases; junction bases outside the gene matches: 7. CDR1 is SGHNT, CDR2 YYREEE, per germline (reference sequence). The CDR3 has 15 amino acids. The rearrangement uses TRBV5-4 and TRBJ2-3; 7 bases agree with TRBD2. Sequences were obtained from PBMCs. The TCR was taken from a woman in her twenties or thirties in good health and CMV-seropositive. The CDR3 reads CASSLGISGSDTQYF. The CDR3 DNA reads TGTGCCAGCAGCTTAGGGATTAGCGGGTCAGATACGCAGTATTTT.